A selection of T cell receptor beta chains follows, all from one sample in a study of graft-versus-host responses after intestinal transplantation. The antigens for these receptors are not known. Data came from immunoSEQ multiplex PCR; TCRdb stores just in-frame clones and leaves some out. The data contain approximately 80,000 clones, around 90% of them singletons. Sequencing used unstimulated CD4+ T cells sorted from spleen or lymph node cells, obtained before intestinal transplant. These receptors originate from a human donor who received an intestinal transplant. The CDR3 runs from the conserved cysteine through the conserved F or W. D genes are given only for firm matches. Clone size is not always given. Where it is, it says once, few, many or a class for expanded clones.

D	V	length	J	size	CDR3	DNA
TRBD1	TRBV18	14	TRBJ1-1	once	CASSPARQGGSAFF	TGTGCCAGCTCACCCGCCCGACAGGGAGGATCAGCTTTCTTT
.	TRBV30	12	TRBJ2-1	.	CAWSLNRDEQFF	TGTGCCTGGAGTCTAAACAGGGATGAGCAGTTCTTC
TRBD1	TRBV4-1	17	TRBJ1-5	.	CASSQGTGGISNQPQHF	TGCGCCAGCAGCCAAGGAACAGGGGGAATCAGCAATCAGCCCCAGCATTTT
.	TRBV5-6	13	TRBJ1-6	.	CASSWGLNSPLHF	TGTGCCAGCAGCTGGGGGCTTAATTCACCCCTCCACTTT
TRBD1	TRBV5-6	14	TRBJ1-1	.	CASSMTGLDTEAFF	TGTGCCAGCAGCATGACAGGGTTGGACACTGAAGCTTTCTTT
.	TRBV15	13	TRBJ2-7	.	CATSRDPGYEQYF	TGTGCCACCAGCAGAGATCCAGGCTACGAGCAGTACTTC
.	TRBV27	16	TRBJ2-1	.	CASSLGSPGRGNEQFF	TGTGCCAGCAGTTTAGGGAGCCCCGGGAGAGGCAATGAGCAGTTCTTC
.	TRBV21-1	17	TRBJ2-7	.	CASSKPPRTGLGVGQYF	TGTGCCAGCAGCAAACCCCCAAGGACAGGCCTGGGCGTAGGGCAGTACTTC
.	TRBV19	14	TRBJ2-3	once	CASSRTVRSDTQYF	TGTGCCAGCTCCCGGACAGTTCGCTCAGATACGCAGTATTTT
.	TRBV5-4	12	TRBJ1-1	.	CASSRREGKAFF	TGTGCCAGCTCCCGTAGGGAGGGGAAAGCTTTCTTT
TRBD1	TRBV5-1	14	TRBJ1-2	.	CASSFTGGGDGYTF	TGCGCCAGCAGCTTTACAGGGGGAGGGGATGGCTACACCTTC
.	TRBV30	13	TRBJ1-5	.	CAWGPGGALPQHF	TGTGCCTGGGGGCCGGGAGGGGCTCTGCCCCAGCATTTT
TRBD1	TRBV30	12	TRBJ2-7	.	CAWAAGQGEQYF	TGTGCCTGGGCCGCCGGACAGGGCGAGCAGTACTTC
.	TRBV11-3	15	TRBJ2-1	.	CASSISLSSYNEQFF	TGTGCCAGCAGCATTAGCCTCAGCTCCTACAATGAGCAGTTCTTC
.	TRBV6-5	13	TRBJ2-5	.	CASRPGTPETQYF	TGTGCCAGCAGACCCGGGACACCCGAGACCCAGTACTTC
TRBD1	TRBV9	14	TRBJ1-2	.	CASSVDGTGYGYTF	TGTGCCAGCAGCGTAGACGGGACAGGCTATGGCTACACCTTC
TRBD1	TRBV28	16	TRBJ1-5	.	CASSLRQGLGNQPQHF	TGTGCCAGCAGTCTCCGACAGGGGTTGGGCAATCAGCCCCAGCATTTT
.	TRBV15	18	TRBJ2-4	.	CATSRGGGRESAKNIQYF	TGTGCCACCAGCAGAGGAGGGGGTAGGGAATCGGCCAAAAACATTCAGTACTTC
TRBD1	TRBV4-1	17	TRBJ2-7	few	CASSPSLSGQLSYEQYF	TGCGCCAGCAGCCCAAGCTTGTCGGGACAGCTCTCCTACGAGCAGTACTTC
.	TRBV9	14	TRBJ1-5	once	CASSVGIGVEPQHF	TGTGCCAGCAGCGTTGGGATCGGGGTAGAGCCCCAGCATTTT
TRBD1	TRBV9	12	TRBJ1-2	.	CASSRTGEGYTF	TGTGCCAGCAGCCGAACAGGGGAGGGCTACACCTTC
.	TRBV27	14	TRBJ2-7	.	CASSRTGLAYEQYF	TGTGCCAGCAGCCGGACGGGATTGGCCTACGAGCAGTACTTC
.	TRBV28	14	TRBJ2-4	.	CASSSGNAKNIQYF	TGTGCCAGCAGTTCAGGGAACGCCAAAAACATTCAGTACTTC
.	TRBV2	11	TRBJ2-7	once	CASSERYEQYF	TGTGCCAGCAGTGAACGTTACGAGCAGTACTTC
.	TRBV6-1	13	TRBJ2-3	.	CASSRVFTDTQYF	TGTGCCAGTTCGAGGGTATTCACAGATACGCAGTATTTT
TRBD2	TRBV7-9	14	TRBJ2-7	.	CASSPGTRWNEQYF	TGTGCCAGCAGCCCCGGGACTAGATGGAACGAGCAGTACTTC
.	TRBV5-1	15	TRBJ2-5	.	CASSLERGGGETQYF	TGCGCCAGCAGCTTGGAAAGGGGAGGTGGAGAGACCCAGTACTTC
.	TRBV10-3	16	TRBJ2-1	.	CAISESAGRAYNEQFF	TGTGCCATCAGTGAGTCGGCAGGGCGAGCCTACAATGAGCAGTTCTTC
.	TRBV5-1	17	TRBJ2-2	.	CASSGSVQAHKAGELFF	TGCGCCAGCAGCGGATCCGTACAGGCCCACAAAGCCGGGGAGCTGTTTTTT
TRBD1	TRBV30	14	TRBJ2-4	once	CAWSLEGAGNIQYF	TGTGCCTGGAGCCTCGAGGGGGCGGGTAACATTCAGTACTTC
.	TRBV9	14	TRBJ1-1	.	CASSRQAQHTEAFF	TGTGCCAGCAGTAGACAGGCGCAGCACACTGAAGCTTTCTTT
.	TRBV27	14	TRBJ2-7	.	CASSPRGLPYEQYF	TGTGCCAGCAGTCCCCGGGGTCTACCCTACGAGCAGTACTTC
.	TRBV9	15	TRBJ2-2	.	CASSVDPRGFGELFF	TGTGCCAGCAGCGTAGATCCCCGGGGGTTCGGGGAGCTGTTTTTT
TRBD1	TRBV25-1	14	TRBJ1-1	.	CASSESQGATEAFF	TGTGCCAGCAGTGAGTCACAGGGGGCCACTGAAGCTTTCTTT
.	TRBV6-5	13	TRBJ1-5	.	CASSLNTYQPQHF	TGTGCCAGCAGTTTGAACACCTATCAGCCCCAGCATTTT
TRBD1	TRBV9	15	TRBJ1-4	.	CASSVATGENEKLFF	TGTGCCAGCAGCGTTGCGACAGGGGAGAATGAAAAACTGTTTTTT
.	TRBV27	14	TRBJ2-2	once	CASRLQGNTGELFF	TGTGCCAGCAGATTACAGGGAAACACCGGGGAGCTGTTTTTT
TRBD1	TRBV5-6	17	TRBJ2-7	few	CASSLTGPQGVSYEQYF	TGTGCCAGCAGCTTGACGGGACCTCAGGGGGTATCCTACGAGCAGTACTTC
TRBD1	TRBV7-9	14	TRBJ2-7	.	CASSLSGGRDEQYF	TGTGCCAGCAGCTTATCAGGGGGCAGGGACGAGCAGTACTTC
TRBD1	TRBV6-1	13	TRBJ1-5	.	CASSAGGNQPQHF	TGTGCCAGCAGTGCAGGGGGGAATCAGCCCCAGCATTTT
TRBD2	TRBV10-3	13	TRBJ2-3	.	CASSLTSVEYQYF	TGTGCCAGCTCCTTAACTAGCGTTGAGTATCAGTATTTT
.	TRBV28	13	TRBJ1-2	.	CASSYGRGYGYTF	TGTGCCAGCAGTTACGGGAGGGGGTATGGCTACACCTTC
.	TRBV14	15	TRBJ1-2	.	CASSQDVRTGYGYTF	TGTGCCAGCAGCCAAGATGTAAGGACGGGGTATGGCTACACCTTC
TRBD1	TRBV6-6	14	TRBJ2-2	.	CASSYPTGTGELFF	TGTGCCAGCAGTTACCCGACAGGGACCGGGGAGCTGTTTTTT
.	TRBV18	17	TRBJ2-7	.	CASSPPVRGPPPYEQYF	TGTGCCAGCTCACCCCCGGTCCGAGGGCCTCCTCCTTACGAGCAGTACTTC